This record concerns one TCR beta chain sequence. The sample originates from a study of radiation and T cells in renal cell carcinoma. Time point of the sample: blood 4 weeks post-SBRT, at nephrectomy. The treatment: 15 Gy SBRT to primary tumor, nephrectomy 4 weeks later. Serial blood draws occurred at baseline and 2 and 4 weeks post-SBRT. Some clones are missing from TCRdb's copy, which holds only in-frame ones; the method was immunoSEQ multiplex PCR. Here the sample spans around 100,000 clones, roughly 82% being singletons. This receptor was taken from a man aged 55 to 70 with renal cell carcinoma. Sequencing was performed on blood, taken from a patient whose treatment included radiotherapy and nephrectomy.

CDR3 residues: CASSFKGNPPNNEQFF. The CDR3, as DNA: TGCGCCAGCAGCTTCAAGGGGAACCCCCCCAACAATGAGCAGTTCTTC. The chain is built from TRBV5-1 and TRBJ2-1; D is possibly TRBD1 (5 bases). This CDR3 region has 16 residues. Germline loops: CDR1 SGHRS, CDR2 YFSETQ. Trimming removed 2 bases at V and 5 bases at J, with 17 bases between.